This T cell receptor beta chain was captured in a study of regulatory T cells in long-lasting Graves disease. Time point indicated: persistent/refractory GD, antithyroid drugs over 5 years with positive TRAb. Generation of the TCR library employed RNA extracted from PBMCs. The table lists this clonotype with many counts. What it binds is unknown. Investigators prepared the TCR beta libraries by applying iRepertoire HTBI primers and Arm-PCR of CDR3 regions. TCRdb re-called the multiplex PCR reads with MiXCR, one entry per CDR3 protein. The sample shows about 420,000 distinct CDR3 sequences, around a quarter of them seen only once. The CDR3 contains 15 residues. From germline, CDR1 is LNHNV and CDR2 YYDKDF (reference sequence). Trimming took 5 bases from V and 0 from J; bases not matched to a gene: 6. The study's findings and limits: Limited samples may have lowered accuracy. Among the persistent patients, 2,741 public clonotypes were shared, more than the approximately 970 shared among new patients.

This clonotype was sampled from a female donor with Graves disease. The sample was peripheral blood mononuclear cells (PBMCs), taken when the disease was refractory, from a patient treated with antithyroid drugs. The chain links TRBV15 to TRBJ2-7, with 8 bases matching TRBD1. In DNA form, the CDR3 reads TGTGCCACCAGCGTGGACAGGGAAAGCTCCTACGAGCAGTACTTC. Protein sequence: CATSVDRESSYEQYF.